This TCR beta chain was sequenced during a study of T cell responses to AZD1222 COVID-19 vaccine. General study points: The study identified only six AZD1222 recipients as seropositive at baseline. Spike was spanned by vaccine-associated CD4 TCRs, with dominance at 160-218 and 743-854. Two AZD1222 doses significantly raised spike-specific TCR breadth and depth over controls. Of spike-specific TCRs, nearly half reportedly target regions left unmutated in variants.

V was trimmed by 1 base and J by 0 bases, leaving 10 bases between them. CDR1 KGHSY and CDR2 FQNENV come from the germline V gene. The CDR3 consists of 17 residues. Using immunoSEQ multiplex PCR, the repertoire was profiled, and TCRdb retains in-frame clones only, with some absent. The table includes fewer than 200,000 clones, 85% to 95% detected once. Concerning this clone: What it binds is unknown.

The rearrangement uses TRBV16 and TRBJ2-6; unclear D gene. The sequencing used peripheral blood, collected on day 0 of AZD1222 vaccination. The TCR originated in an adult in good health. The CDR3 here is CASSQYRAFSGANVLTF. CDR3 in DNA: TGTGCCAGCAGCCAATATCGGGCTTTCTCTGGGGCCAACGTCCTGACTTTC.